This entry describes one T cell receptor beta chain. This sample was taken from a study of blood T cell repertoires in COVID-19. Study in general: Researchers got acute and convalescent COVID-19 samples from the United States, Italy and Spain. Nucleic acid was either cDNA or gDNA, and it came from T cells, B-cell-depleted T cells, or PBMCs.

The germline V gene has CDR1 LGHNA and CDR2 YNFKEQ. This CDR3 has 19 residues. V was pared by 2 bases and J by 3 bases, with 12 bases of the junction left unmatched. Original processing methods: Estimated nucleated cell counts came from reference gene primer amplification. The repertoire was sequenced with immunoSEQ multiplex PCR; TCRdb's copy has only in-frame clones and lacks some. That table supplies the V and J calls and clone size; D and trimming were determined from the DNA. The data hold about 110,000 clones, with about three quarters observed a single time. The sample was peripheral blood. This receptor was taken from a man between 70 and 80 years old with acute or convalescent COVID-19. The chain has TRBV4-2 and TRBJ2-2, with TRBD2 matching 10 bases. CDR3 loop: CASSQPGQGLAGDTGELFF. CDR3 bases: TGTGCCAGCAGCCAACCTGGACAGGGCCTAGCGGGGGACACCGGGGAGCTGTTTTTT.